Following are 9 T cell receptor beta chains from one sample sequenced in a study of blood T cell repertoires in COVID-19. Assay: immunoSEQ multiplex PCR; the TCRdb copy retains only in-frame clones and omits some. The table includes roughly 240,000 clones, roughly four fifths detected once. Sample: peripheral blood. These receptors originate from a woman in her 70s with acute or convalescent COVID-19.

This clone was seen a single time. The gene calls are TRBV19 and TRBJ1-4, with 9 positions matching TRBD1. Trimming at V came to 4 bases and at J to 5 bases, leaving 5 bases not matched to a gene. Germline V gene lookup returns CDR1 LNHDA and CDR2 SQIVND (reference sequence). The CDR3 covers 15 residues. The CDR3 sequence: CASSTNRGRNEKLFF. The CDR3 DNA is TGTGCCAGTAGTACCAACAGGGGGCGGAATGAAAAACTGTTTTTT.

This chain's CDR3 is CAIRGQVSSRDTEAFF. The CDR3 coding sequence is TGTGCCATCAGGGGACAGGTTTCCTCTAGGGACACTGAAGCTTTCTTT. The chain employs TRBV10-3 and TRBJ1-1; TRBD1 aligns across 8 bases. The CDR3 is made up of 16 amino acids. CDR1 is ENHRY and CDR2 is SYGVKD in the germline V gene. Germline trimming cut 6 bases from V and 3 bases from J; bases unmatched to any gene: 12.

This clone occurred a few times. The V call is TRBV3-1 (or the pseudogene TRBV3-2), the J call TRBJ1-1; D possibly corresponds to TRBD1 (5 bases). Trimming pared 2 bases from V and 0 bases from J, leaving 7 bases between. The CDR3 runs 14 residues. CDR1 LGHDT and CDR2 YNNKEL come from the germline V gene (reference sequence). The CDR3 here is CASSQRTLNTEAFF. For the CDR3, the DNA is TGTGCCAGCAGCCAACGGACACTGAACACTGAAGCTTTCTTT.

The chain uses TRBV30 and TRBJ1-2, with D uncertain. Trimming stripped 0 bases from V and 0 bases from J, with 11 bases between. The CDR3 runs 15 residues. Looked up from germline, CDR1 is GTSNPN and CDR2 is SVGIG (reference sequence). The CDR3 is CAWSVPGIPNYGYTF. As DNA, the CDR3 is TGTGCCTGGAGTGTACCAGGAATACCTAACTATGGCTACACCTTC.

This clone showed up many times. CDR3 DNA: TGTGCCAGCAGCCAAGTCATTCCCAGCTATGGCTACACCTTC. It yields the protein CASSQVIPSYGYTF. The rearrangement joins TRBV3-1 (or the pseudogene TRBV3-2) to TRBJ1-2; D remains unclear. The CDR3 has 14 residues. From germline, CDR1 is LGHDT and CDR2 YNNKEL (reference sequence). Between the trimmed V and J ends, which lost 1 base and 4 bases, there was a span of 10 bases.

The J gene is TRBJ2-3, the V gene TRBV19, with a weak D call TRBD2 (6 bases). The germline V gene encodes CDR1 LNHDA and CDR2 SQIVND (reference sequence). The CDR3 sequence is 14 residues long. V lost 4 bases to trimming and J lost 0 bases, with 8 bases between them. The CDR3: CASSNRESTDTQYF. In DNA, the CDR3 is TGTGCCAGTAGTAACCGGGAGAGCACAGATACGCAGTATTTT.

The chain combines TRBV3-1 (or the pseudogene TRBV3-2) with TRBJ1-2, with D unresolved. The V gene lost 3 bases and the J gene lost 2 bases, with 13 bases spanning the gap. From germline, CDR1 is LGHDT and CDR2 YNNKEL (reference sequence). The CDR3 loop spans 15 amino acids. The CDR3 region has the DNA TGTGCCAGCAGCCAGGGAGGGCTTGCGAACTATGGCTACACCTTC. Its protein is CASSQGGLANYGYTF.

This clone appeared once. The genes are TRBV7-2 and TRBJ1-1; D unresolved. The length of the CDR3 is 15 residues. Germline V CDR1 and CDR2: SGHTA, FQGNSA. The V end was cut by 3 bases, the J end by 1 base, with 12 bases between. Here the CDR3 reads CASSLMTNTNTEAFF. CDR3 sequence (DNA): TGTGCCAGCAGCTTGATGACAAATACGAACACTGAAGCTTTCTTT.

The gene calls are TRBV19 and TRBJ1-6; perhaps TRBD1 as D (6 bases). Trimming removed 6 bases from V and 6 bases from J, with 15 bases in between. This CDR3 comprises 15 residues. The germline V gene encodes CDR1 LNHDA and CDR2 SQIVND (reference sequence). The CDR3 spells CASSLQSDSNSPLHF. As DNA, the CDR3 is TGTGCCAGTAGCCTCCAATCGGACAGTAATTCACCCCTCCACTTT.